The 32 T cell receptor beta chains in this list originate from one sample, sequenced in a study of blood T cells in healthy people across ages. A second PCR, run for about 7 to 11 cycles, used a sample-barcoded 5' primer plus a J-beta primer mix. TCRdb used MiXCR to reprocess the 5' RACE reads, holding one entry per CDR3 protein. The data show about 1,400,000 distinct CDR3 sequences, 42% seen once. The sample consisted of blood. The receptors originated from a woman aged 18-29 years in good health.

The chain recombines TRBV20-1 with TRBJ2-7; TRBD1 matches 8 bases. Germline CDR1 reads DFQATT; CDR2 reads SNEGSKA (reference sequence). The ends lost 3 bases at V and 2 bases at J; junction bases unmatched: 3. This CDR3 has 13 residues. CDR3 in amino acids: CSARDREPYEQYF. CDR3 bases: TGCAGTGCTAGGGACAGGGAACCCTACGAGCAGTACTTC.

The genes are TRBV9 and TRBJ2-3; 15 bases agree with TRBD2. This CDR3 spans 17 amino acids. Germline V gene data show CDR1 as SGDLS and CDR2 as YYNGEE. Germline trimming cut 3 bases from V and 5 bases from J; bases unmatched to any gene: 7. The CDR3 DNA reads TGTGCCAGCAGCGACCGGACTAGCGGGAGGGTAGGAGATACGCAGTATTTT. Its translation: CASSDRTSGRVGDTQYF.

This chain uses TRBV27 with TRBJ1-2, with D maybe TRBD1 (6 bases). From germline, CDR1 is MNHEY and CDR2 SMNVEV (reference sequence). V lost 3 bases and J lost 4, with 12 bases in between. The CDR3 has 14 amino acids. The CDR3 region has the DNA TGTGCCAGCAGTTTTGGAGGGGGTGTCTATGGCTACACCTTC. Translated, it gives CASSFGGGVYGYTF.

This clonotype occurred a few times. This chain's CDR3 is CASSFTGSAEAFF. The CDR3 region has the DNA TGTGCCAGCAGCTTTACAGGGAGCGCTGAAGCTTTCTTT. The rearrangement joins TRBV6-5 to TRBJ1-1, with D maybe TRBD1 (6 bases). Trimming shortened V by 6 bases and J by 6 bases, and 14 bases separated the two germline ends. The CDR3 is made up of 13 amino acids. Germline CDR1 and CDR2: MNHEY and SVGAGI.

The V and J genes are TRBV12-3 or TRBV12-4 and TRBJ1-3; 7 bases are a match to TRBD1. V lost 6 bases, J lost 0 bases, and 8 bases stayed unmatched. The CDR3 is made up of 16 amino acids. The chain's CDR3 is CASRLQGYLSGNTIYF. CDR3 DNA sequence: TGTGCCAGCAGACTACAGGGGTACCTCTCTGGAAACACCATATATTTT.

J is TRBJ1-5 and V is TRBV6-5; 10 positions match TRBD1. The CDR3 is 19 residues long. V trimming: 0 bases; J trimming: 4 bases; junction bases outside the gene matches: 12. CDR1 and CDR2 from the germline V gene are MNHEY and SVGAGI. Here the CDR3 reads CASSYSRPGQGTINQPQHF. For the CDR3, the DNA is TGTGCCAGCAGTTACTCGAGGCCGGGACAGGGGACCATAAATCAGCCCCAGCATTTT.

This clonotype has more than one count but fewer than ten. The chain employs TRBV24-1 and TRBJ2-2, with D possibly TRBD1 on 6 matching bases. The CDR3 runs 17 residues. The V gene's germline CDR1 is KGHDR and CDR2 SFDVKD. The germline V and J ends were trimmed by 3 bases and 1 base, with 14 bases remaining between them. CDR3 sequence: CATSDLTGSGNTGELFF. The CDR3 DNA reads TGTGCCACCAGTGATCTTACAGGGTCGGGGAACACCGGGGAGCTGTTTTTT.

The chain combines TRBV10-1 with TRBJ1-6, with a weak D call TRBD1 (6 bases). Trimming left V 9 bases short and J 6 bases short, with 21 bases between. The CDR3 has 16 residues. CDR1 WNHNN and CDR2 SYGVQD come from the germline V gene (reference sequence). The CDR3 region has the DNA TGCGCCAGTGGGATTGTAGTTGAACAGGGTAATTCACCCCTCCACTTT. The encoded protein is CASGIVVEQGNSPLHF.

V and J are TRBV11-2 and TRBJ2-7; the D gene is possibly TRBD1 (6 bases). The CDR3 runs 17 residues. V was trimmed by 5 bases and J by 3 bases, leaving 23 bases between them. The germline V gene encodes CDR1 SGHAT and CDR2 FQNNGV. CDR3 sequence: CASSPSSALGAIYEQYF. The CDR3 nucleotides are TGTGCCAGCAGCCCCTCTTCGGCTCTGGGGGCGATCTACGAGCAGTACTTC. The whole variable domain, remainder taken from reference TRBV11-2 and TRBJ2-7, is EAGVAQSPRYKIIEKRQSVAFWCNPISGHATLYWYQQILGQGPKLLIQFQNNGVVDDSQLPKDRFSAERLKGVDSTLKIQPAKLEDSAVYLCASSPSSALGAIYEQYFGPGTRLTVT.

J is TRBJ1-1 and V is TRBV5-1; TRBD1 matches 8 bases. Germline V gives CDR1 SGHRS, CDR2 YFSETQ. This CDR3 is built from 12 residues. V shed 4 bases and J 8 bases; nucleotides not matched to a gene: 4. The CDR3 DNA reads TGCGCCAGCAGCACGGACAGGGTCGAAGCTTTCTTT. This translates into CASSTDRVEAFF.

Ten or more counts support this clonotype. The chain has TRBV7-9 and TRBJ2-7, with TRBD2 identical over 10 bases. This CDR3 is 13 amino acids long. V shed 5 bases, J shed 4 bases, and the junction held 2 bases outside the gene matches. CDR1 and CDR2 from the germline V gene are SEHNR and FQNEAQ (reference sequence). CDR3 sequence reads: CASSLSGRYEQYF. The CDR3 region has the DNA TGTGCCAGCAGCCTTAGCGGGAGGTACGAGCAGTACTTC.

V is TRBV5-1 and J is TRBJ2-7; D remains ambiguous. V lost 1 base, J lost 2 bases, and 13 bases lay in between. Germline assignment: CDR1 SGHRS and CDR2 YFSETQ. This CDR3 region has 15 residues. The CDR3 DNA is TGCGCCAGCAGCTTGTATCTCGGCGGAACCTACGAGCAGTACTTC. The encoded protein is CASSLYLGGTYEQYF. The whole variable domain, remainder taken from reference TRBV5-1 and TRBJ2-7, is KAGVTQTPRYLIKTRGQQVTLSCSPISGHRSVSWYQQTPGQGLQFLFEYFSETQRNKGNFPGRFSGRQFSNSRSEMNVSTLELGDSALYLCASSLYLGGTYEQYFGPGTRLTVT.

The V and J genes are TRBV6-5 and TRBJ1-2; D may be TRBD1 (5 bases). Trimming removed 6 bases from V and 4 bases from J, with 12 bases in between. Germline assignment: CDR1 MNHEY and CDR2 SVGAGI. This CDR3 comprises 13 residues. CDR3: CASRPGRTYGYTF. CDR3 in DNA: TGTGCCAGCAGGCCGGGACGGACCTATGGCTACACCTTC.

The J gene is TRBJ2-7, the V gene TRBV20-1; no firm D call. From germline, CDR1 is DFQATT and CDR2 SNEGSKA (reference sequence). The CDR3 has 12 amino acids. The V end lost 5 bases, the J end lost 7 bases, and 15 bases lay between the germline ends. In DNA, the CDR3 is TGCAGTGCTGATGACATCTACAATGAGCAGTACTTC. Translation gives CSADDIYNEQYF.

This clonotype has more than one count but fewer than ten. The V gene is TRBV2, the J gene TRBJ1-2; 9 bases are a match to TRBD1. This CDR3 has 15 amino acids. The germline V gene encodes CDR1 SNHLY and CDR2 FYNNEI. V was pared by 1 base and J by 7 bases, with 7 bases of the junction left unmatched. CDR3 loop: CASSEGPQGAFGYTF. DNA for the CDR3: TGTGCCAGCAGTGAAGGGCCACAGGGGGCGTTTGGCTACACCTTC. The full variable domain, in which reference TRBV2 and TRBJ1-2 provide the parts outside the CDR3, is EPEVTQTPSHQVTQMGQEVILRCVPISNHLYFYWYRQILGQKVEFLVSFYNNEISEKSEIFDDQFSVERPDGSNFTLKIRSTKLEDSAMYFCASSEGPQGAFGYTFGSGTRLTVV.

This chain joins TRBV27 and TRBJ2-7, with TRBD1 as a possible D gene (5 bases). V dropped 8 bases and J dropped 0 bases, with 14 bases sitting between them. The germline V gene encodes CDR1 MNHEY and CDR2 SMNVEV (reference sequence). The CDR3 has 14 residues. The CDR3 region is CASSKGWNSYEQYF. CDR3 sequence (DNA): TGTGCCAGCTCGAAGGGGTGGAACTCCTACGAGCAGTACTTC.

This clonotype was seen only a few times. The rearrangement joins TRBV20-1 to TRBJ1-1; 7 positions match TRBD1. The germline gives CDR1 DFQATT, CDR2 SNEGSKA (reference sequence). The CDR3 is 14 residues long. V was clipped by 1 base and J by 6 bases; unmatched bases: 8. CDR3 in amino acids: CSARGAGGLAEAFF. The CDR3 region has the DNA TGCAGTGCTAGAGGGGCAGGGGGTCTCGCTGAAGCTTTCTTT.

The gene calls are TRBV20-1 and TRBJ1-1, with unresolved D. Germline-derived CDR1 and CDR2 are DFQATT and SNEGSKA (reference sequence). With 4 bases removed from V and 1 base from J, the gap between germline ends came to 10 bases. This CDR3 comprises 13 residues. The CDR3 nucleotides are TGCAGTGCTATCCGGAACCCGAACACTGAAGCTTTCTTT. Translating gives CSAIRNPNTEAFF.

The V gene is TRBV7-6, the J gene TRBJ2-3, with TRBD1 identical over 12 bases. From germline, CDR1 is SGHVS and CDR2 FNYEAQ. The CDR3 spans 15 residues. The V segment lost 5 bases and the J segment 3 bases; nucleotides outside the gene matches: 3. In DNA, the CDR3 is TGTGCCAGCAGCCAGGGACAGGGGGCAACAGATACGCAGTATTTT. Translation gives CASSQGQGATDTQYF.

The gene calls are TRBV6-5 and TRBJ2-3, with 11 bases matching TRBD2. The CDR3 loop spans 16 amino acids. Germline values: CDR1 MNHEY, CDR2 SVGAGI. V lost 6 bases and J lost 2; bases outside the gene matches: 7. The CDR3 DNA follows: TGTGCCAGCAGCTACGGGACTAGCGGTTTCACAGATACGCAGTATTTT. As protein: CASSYGTSGFTDTQYF.

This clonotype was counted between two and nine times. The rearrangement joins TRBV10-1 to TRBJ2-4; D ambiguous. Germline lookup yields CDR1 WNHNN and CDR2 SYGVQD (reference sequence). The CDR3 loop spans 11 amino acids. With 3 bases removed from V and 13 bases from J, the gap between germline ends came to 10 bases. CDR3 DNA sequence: TGCGCCAGCAGTGAACTGCAGGAGCAGTACTTC. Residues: CASSELQEQYF.

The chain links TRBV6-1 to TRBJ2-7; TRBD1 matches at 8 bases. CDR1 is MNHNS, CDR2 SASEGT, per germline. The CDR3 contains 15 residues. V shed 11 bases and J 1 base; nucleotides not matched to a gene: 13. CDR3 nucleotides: TGTGCCGCACAGAGACAGGGGCTCATTTCCTACGAGCAGTACTTC. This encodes CAAQRQGLISYEQYF.

Here the CDR3 DNA reads TGTGCCAGCACCCTCTCCTCCGGGGGCCCCCGTACAGATACGCAGTATTTT. This encodes CASTLSSGGPRTDTQYF. This chain links TRBV12-3 or TRBV12-4 with TRBJ2-3; D could derive from TRBD1 or TRBD2 (6 bases each). V was clipped by 7 bases and J by 3 bases, with 23 bases between them. The CDR3 has 17 residues.

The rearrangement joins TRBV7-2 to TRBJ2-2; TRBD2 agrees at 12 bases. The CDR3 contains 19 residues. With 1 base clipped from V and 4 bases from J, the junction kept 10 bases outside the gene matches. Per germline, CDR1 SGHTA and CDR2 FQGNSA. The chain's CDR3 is CASSLGLAGGLGSTGELFF. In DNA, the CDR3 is TGTGCCAGCAGCTTAGGGCTAGCGGGGGGGCTAGGGAGCACCGGGGAGCTGTTTTTT.

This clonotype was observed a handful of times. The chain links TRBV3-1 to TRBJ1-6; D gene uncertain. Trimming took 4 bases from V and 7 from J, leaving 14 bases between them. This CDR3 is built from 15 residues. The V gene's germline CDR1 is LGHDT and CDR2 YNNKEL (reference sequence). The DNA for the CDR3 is TGTGCCAGCAGCCCCTCAGCGGGTACGAATTCACCCCTCCACTTT. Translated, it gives CASSPSAGTNSPLHF.

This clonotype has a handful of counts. CDR3 coding DNA: TGTGCCAGCAGTGAATGGCCCTTCTATGAGCAGTTCTTC. Its translation: CASSEWPFYEQFF. The chain links TRBV6-1 to TRBJ2-1; no reliable D call. CDR1 and CDR2 (germline): MNHNS, SASEGT. V was cut by 2 bases and J by 8 bases, with 10 bases left in between. This CDR3 is built from 13 residues.

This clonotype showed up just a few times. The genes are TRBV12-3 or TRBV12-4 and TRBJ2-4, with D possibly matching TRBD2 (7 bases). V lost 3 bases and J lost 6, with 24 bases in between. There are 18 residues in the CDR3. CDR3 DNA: TGTGCCAGCAGTTTCGGCCGCTCCAAGGGGGGGATATCAAACATTCAGTACTTC. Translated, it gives CASSFGRSKGGISNIQYF.

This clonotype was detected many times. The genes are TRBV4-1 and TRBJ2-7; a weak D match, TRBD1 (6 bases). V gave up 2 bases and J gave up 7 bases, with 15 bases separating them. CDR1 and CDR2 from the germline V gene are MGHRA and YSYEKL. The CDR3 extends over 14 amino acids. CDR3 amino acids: CASSQQIQGREQYF. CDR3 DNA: TGCGCCAGCAGCCAACAAATCCAGGGGAGAGAGCAGTACTTC.

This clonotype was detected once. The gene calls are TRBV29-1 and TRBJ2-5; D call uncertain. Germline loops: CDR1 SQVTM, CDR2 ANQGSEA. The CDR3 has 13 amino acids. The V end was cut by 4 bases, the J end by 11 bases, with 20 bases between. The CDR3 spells CSVGQVTYNEQYF. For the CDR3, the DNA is TGCAGCGTTGGGCAGGTTACTTACAATGAGCAGTACTTC.

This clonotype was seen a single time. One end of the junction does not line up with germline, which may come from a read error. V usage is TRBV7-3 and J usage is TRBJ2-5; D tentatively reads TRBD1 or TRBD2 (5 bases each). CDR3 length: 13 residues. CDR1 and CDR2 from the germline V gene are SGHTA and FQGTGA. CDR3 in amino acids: CASSLSQGEIQYF. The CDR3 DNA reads TGTGCCAGCAGCTTAAGTCAGGGAGAGATCCAGTACTTC.

The CDR3 region has the DNA TGTGCCAGCAGTTGGACAGGGGGAGCGGAAAAACTGTTTTTT. Residues: CASSWTGGAEKLFF. The chain has TRBV27 and TRBJ1-4; 10 bases match TRBD1. Per the germline V gene, CDR1 is MNHEY and CDR2 is SMNVEV (reference sequence). This CDR3 comprises 14 residues. V shed 4 bases, J shed 8 bases, and the junction held 4 bases outside the gene matches.

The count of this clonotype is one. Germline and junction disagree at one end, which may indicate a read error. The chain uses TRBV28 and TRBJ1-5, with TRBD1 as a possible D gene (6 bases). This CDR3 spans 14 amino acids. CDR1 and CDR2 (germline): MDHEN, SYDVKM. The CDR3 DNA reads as TGTGTCAGCAGTTGGGCAGGGGAAGGGCAGCCCCAGCATTTT. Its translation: CVSSWAGEGQPQHF.